This entry describes one T cell receptor beta chain. Other nucleotide sequences from this sample produce the same CDR3. Assay used: immunoSEQ multiplex PCR; TCRdb lists only in-frame clones, some missing. The sample lists around 64,000 clones; around 90% were seen once. The data were obtained in a study of blood T cell repertoires in COVID-19. The V and J ends lost 0 bases and 1 base respectively, with 6 bases between them. CDR3 length: 13 amino acids. Germline values: CDR1 GTSNPN, CDR2 SVGIG (reference sequence). This TCR was sampled from a woman between 18 and 30 years old with acute or convalescent COVID-19. The sample consisted of peripheral blood. This sequence joins TRBV30 and TRBJ1-1; D might be TRBD1 (6 bases). Here the CDR3 reads CAWSVQGNTEAFF. DNA of the CDR3: TGTGCCTGGAGTGTACAGGGGAACACTGAAGCTTTCTTT.